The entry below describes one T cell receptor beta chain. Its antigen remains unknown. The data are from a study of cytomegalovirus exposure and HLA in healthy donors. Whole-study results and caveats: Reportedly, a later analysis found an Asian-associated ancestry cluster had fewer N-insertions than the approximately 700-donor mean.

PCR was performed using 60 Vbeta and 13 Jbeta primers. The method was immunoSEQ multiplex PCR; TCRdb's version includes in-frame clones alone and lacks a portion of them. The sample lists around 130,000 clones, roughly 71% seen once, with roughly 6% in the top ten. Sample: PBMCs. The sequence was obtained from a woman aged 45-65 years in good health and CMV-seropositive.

This chain's CDR3 is CASSGTLQSEAFF. CDR3 sequence (DNA): TGTGCCAGTAGTGGGACACTCCAGTCTGAAGCTTTCTTT. The chain recombines TRBV19 with TRBJ1-1, with a tentative D call TRBD1 (6 bases). This CDR3 comprises 13 residues. Trimming removed 5 bases at V and 6 bases at J, with 13 bases between. Germline V gene sequence: CDR1 LNHDA, CDR2 SQIVND (reference sequence).